This TCR beta chain originates from a study of cytomegalovirus exposure and HLA in healthy donors. This CDR3 spans 13 amino acids. Germline lookup yields CDR1 MNHNS and CDR2 SASEGT. J was trimmed by 4 bases and V by 6 bases; bases with no gene match: 6. Separation from the approximately 660-subject first cohort characterized the approximately 130-subject validation cohort, to which the donors belonged. Measured with immunoSEQ multiplex PCR; TCRdb has only the in-frame clones, and not every one. Among approximately 120,000 clones, about 90% were seen once, and the ten largest hold more than 2%. Turning to this clone: What it binds is unknown.

Study observations and caveats: In the roughly 120 validation repertoires, a later analysis found that first-cohort TCR clusters tended to co-occur. Testing in vitro showed a few CMV-associated chains specific for CMV antigens. Overall, 164 TCR beta chains were annotated as cytomegalovirus-associated.

Sequences were obtained from PBMCs. This TCR came from a woman aged 18-30 years in good health and CMV-seronegative. The gene calls are TRBV6-1 and TRBJ2-7; TRBD2 matches at 7 bases. Here the CDR3 DNA reads TGTGCCAGCAGCATGGCTAGCGGTTACGAGCAGTACTTC. It specifies CASSMASGYEQYF.